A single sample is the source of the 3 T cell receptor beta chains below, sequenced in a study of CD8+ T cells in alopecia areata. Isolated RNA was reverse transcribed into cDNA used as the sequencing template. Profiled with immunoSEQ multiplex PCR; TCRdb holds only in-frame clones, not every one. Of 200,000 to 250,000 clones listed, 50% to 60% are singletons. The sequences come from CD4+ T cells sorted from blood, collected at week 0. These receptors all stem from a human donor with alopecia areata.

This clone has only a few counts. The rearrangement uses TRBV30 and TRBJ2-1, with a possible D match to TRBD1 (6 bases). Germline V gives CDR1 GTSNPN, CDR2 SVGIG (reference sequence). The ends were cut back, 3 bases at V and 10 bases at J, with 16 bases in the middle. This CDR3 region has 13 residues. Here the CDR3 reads CAWRGTPFKEQFF. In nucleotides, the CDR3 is TGTGCCTGGAGGGGGACACCCTTCAAGGAGCAGTTCTTC.

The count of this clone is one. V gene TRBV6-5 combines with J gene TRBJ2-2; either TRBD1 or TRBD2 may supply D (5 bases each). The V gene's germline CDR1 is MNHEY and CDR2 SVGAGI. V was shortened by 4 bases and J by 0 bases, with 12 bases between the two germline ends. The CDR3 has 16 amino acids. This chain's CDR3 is CASSFEGRANTGELFF. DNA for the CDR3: TGTGCCAGCAGTTTTGAGGGGCGCGCGAACACCGGGGAGCTGTTTTTT.

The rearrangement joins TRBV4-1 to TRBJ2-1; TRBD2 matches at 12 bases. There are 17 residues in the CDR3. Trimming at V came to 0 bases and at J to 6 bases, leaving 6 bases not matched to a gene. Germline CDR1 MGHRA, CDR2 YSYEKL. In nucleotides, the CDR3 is TGCGCCAGCAGCCAAGAAGCCCTAGCGGGAGGGCGCAATGAGCAGTTCTTC. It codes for CASSQEALAGGRNEQFF.